The clone carrying this T cell receptor beta chain appeared a single time. The germline gives CDR1 LNHNV, CDR2 YYDKDF (reference sequence). This CDR3 has 14 residues. The V gene end was trimmed by 0 bases and the J gene end by 4 bases; junction bases not matched to a gene: 3. TCRdb reprocessed the RT-PCR reads via MiXCR and lists one record per CDR3 protein. The profile covers fewer than 800,000 distinct CDR3 sequences, with 14% appearing a single time and 3.6% taken by the ten largest. Sequenced sample: memory CD4+ T cells from blood. The chain uses TRBV15 and TRBJ2-7; 7 nucleotides align to TRBD1. This clonotype was sampled from a female donor in good health, serving as a healthy control. For the CDR3, the DNA is TGTGCCACCAGCAGAGAGAGGGGGCCGTACGAGCAGTACTTC. It yields the protein CATSRERGPYEQYF.